The rows below give T cell receptor beta chains drawn from one sample of a study of CD8+ T cells in alopecia areata. Generated by immunoSEQ multiplex PCR, the TCRdb table keeps only in-frame clones and is missing some. The sample shows about 150,000 clones, approximately 53% of them seen only once. The specimen comprised CD8+ T cells sorted from blood, sampled at week 0. These receptors all stem from a human donor with alopecia areata. The CDR3 runs from the conserved cysteine through the conserved F or W. Fields, in order: clone size, D gene, V gene, J gene, CDR3 protein, CDR3 DNA. A D gene is named only where the DNA matches it firmly. For some rows the clone size is stated as once, few or many, or as a class when expanded; others skip it.

clone size: -
D gene: -
V gene: TRBV7-9
J gene: TRBJ2-2
CDR3 protein: CASSLGFQRDTGELFF
CDR3 DNA: TGTGCCAGCAGCTTAGGTTTCCAGCGAGACACCGGGGAGCTGTTTTTT

clone size: -
D gene: -
V gene: TRBV13
J gene: TRBJ2-2
CDR3 protein: CASSLAGPGESTGELFF
CDR3 DNA: TGTGCCAGCAGCTTAGCGGGGCCGGGAGAGAGCACCGGGGAGCTGTTTTTT

clone size: -
D gene: TRBD1
V gene: TRBV5-1
J gene: TRBJ1-2
CDR3 protein: CASSLGQGNALANYGYTF
CDR3 DNA: TGCGCCAGCAGCTTGGGACAGGGAAACGCCTTAGCTAACTATGGCTACACCTTC

clone size: few
D gene: TRBD1
V gene: TRBV30
J gene: TRBJ1-6
CDR3 protein: CAWTRGQSPYNSPLHF
CDR3 DNA: TGTGCCTGGACGCGGGGACAGAGTCCTTATAATTCACCCCTCCACTTT

clone size: once
D gene: -
V gene: TRBV9
J gene: TRBJ2-3
CDR3 protein: CASSVVSADTQYF
CDR3 DNA: TGTGCCAGCAGCGTAGTGTCTGCAGATACGCAGTATTTT

clone size: -
D gene: -
V gene: TRBV5-1
J gene: TRBJ2-1
CDR3 protein: CASSLSLNSYNEQFF
CDR3 DNA: TGCGCCAGCAGCTTGTCACTAAACTCCTACAATGAGCAGTTCTTC

clone size: few
D gene: -
V gene: TRBV7-6
J gene: TRBJ2-3
CDR3 protein: CASSTGQKSDTQYF
CDR3 DNA: TGTGCCAGCAGCACCGGACAGAAAAGCGATACGCAGTATTTT

clone size: -
D gene: TRBD2
V gene: TRBV27
J gene: TRBJ2-1
CDR3 protein: CASSFPGGNEQFF
CDR3 DNA: TGTGCCAGCAGCTTTCCGGGGGGAAATGAGCAGTTCTTC

clone size: -
D gene: -
V gene: TRBV11-2
J gene: TRBJ2-3
CDR3 protein: CASSFRGGAPDTQYF
CDR3 DNA: TGTGCCAGCAGCTTTCGAGGGGGGGCCCCAGATACGCAGTATTTT

clone size: -
D gene: TRBD2
V gene: TRBV6-5
J gene: TRBJ2-3
CDR3 protein: CASSYERGGTDTQYF
CDR3 DNA: TGTGCCAGCAGTTACGAGCGGGGGGGCACAGATACGCAGTATTTT

clone size: -
D gene: -
V gene: TRBV30
J gene: TRBJ1-5
CDR3 protein: CAYDGGDQPQHF
CDR3 DNA: TGTGCTTATGATGGGGGGGATCAGCCCCAGCATTTT

clone size: -
D gene: -
V gene: TRBV7-9
J gene: TRBJ1-2
CDR3 protein: CASSLSSSYGYTF
CDR3 DNA: TGTGCCAGCAGCTTATCATCAAGTTATGGCTACACCTTC

clone size: few
D gene: TRBD2
V gene: TRBV4-3
J gene: TRBJ2-1
CDR3 protein: CASSRLTGTSSNNEQFF
CDR3 DNA: TGCGCCAGCAGTCGATTGACCGGGACTAGTAGCAACAATGAGCAGTTCTTC

clone size: few
D gene: TRBD1
V gene: TRBV29-1
J gene: TRBJ2-7
CDR3 protein: CSVVGGQGNYEQYF
CDR3 DNA: TGCAGCGTTGTTGGTGGACAGGGCAACTACGAGCAGTACTTC

clone size: -
D gene: -
V gene: TRBV15
J gene: TRBJ2-3
CDR3 protein: CATGDSVTDTQYF
CDR3 DNA: TGTGCCACCGGGGACTCCGTCACAGATACGCAGTATTTT

clone size: few
D gene: -
V gene: TRBV13
J gene: TRBJ2-7
CDR3 protein: CASSFEGAYEQYF
CDR3 DNA: TGTGCCAGCAGCTTCGAGGGCGCCTACGAGCAGTACTTC

clone size: once
D gene: -
V gene: TRBV27
J gene: TRBJ1-2
CDR3 protein: CASSYGPNYGYTF
CDR3 DNA: TGTGCCAGCAGTTATGGACCGAACTATGGCTACACCTTC

clone size: few
D gene: -
V gene: TRBV7-8
J gene: TRBJ2-7
CDR3 protein: CASSFVAGANEQYF
CDR3 DNA: TGTGCCAGCAGCTTCGTGGCGGGGGCAAACGAGCAGTACTTC

clone size: -
D gene: -
V gene: TRBV5-6
J gene: TRBJ1-1
CDR3 protein: CASSSRQSGPKAFF
CDR3 DNA: TGTGCCAGCAGCTCTCGACAGTCGGGGCCCAAGGCTTTCTTT

clone size: -
D gene: -
V gene: TRBV28
J gene: TRBJ2-5
CDR3 protein: CASTSAGTSLKETQYF
CDR3 DNA: TGTGCCAGCACCTCAGCGGGGACATCACTAAAAGAGACCCAGTACTTC

clone size: few
D gene: -
V gene: TRBV27
J gene: TRBJ2-2
CDR3 protein: CASRLDRNTGELFF
CDR3 DNA: TGTGCCAGCCGCTTAGACAGAAACACCGGGGAGCTGTTTTTT

clone size: -
D gene: -
V gene: TRBV6-6
J gene: TRBJ2-7
CDR3 protein: CASSPQGSYEQYF
CDR3 DNA: TGTGCCAGCAGCCCACAGGGTAGTTACGAGCAGTACTTC

clone size: -
D gene: -
V gene: TRBV25-1
J gene: TRBJ1-1
CDR3 protein: CASSAGLTEAFF
CDR3 DNA: TGTGCCAGCAGTGCGGGACTCACTGAAGCTTTCTTT

clone size: -
D gene: -
V gene: TRBV29-1
J gene: TRBJ1-1
CDR3 protein: CSVEEWGNTEAFF
CDR3 DNA: TGCAGCGTTGAAGAGTGGGGGAACACTGAAGCTTTCTTT

clone size: -
D gene: -
V gene: TRBV29-1
J gene: TRBJ2-6
CDR3 protein: CSSWSSGANVLTF
CDR3 DNA: TGCAGCTCTTGGAGCTCTGGGGCCAACGTCCTGACTTTC

clone size: few
D gene: -
V gene: TRBV9
J gene: TRBJ2-5
CDR3 protein: CASSVDKGVQETQYF
CDR3 DNA: TGTGCCAGCAGCGTAGACAAGGGGGTCCAAGAGACCCAGTACTTC

clone size: -
D gene: -
V gene: TRBV5-6
J gene: TRBJ1-2
CDR3 protein: CASSFGTNKLTRINYGYTF
CDR3 DNA: TGTGCCAGCAGCTTCGGGACAAACAAGTTAACGAGGATTAACTATGGCTACACCTTC

clone size: -
D gene: TRBD1
V gene: TRBV9
J gene: TRBJ1-5
CDR3 protein: CASSTGEGQPQHF
CDR3 DNA: TGTGCCAGCAGCACAGGGGAGGGTCAGCCCCAGCATTTT

clone size: -
D gene: -
V gene: TRBV30
J gene: TRBJ2-2
CDR3 protein: CAWSMDTGELFF
CDR3 DNA: TGTGCCTGGAGTATGGACACCGGGGAGCTGTTTTTT

clone size: -
D gene: -
V gene: TRBV2
J gene: TRBJ2-1
CDR3 protein: CASSEGTGSSYNEQFF
CDR3 DNA: TGTGCCAGCAGTGAAGGGACTGGGAGCTCCTACAATGAGCAGTTCTTC

clone size: -
D gene: -
V gene: TRBV9
J gene: TRBJ2-1
CDR3 protein: CASSVAWGDNEQFF
CDR3 DNA: TGTGCCAGCAGCGTAGCGTGGGGTGACAATGAGCAGTTCTTC

clone size: once
D gene: -
V gene: TRBV27
J gene: TRBJ2-1
CDR3 protein: CASSSEAAVDEQFF
CDR3 DNA: TGTGCCAGCAGTTCTGAGGCGGCCGTGGATGAGCAGTTCTTC

clone size: -
D gene: -
V gene: TRBV9
J gene: TRBJ2-7
CDR3 protein: CASSVSFGAGYEQYF
CDR3 DNA: TGTGCCAGCAGCGTATCCTTCGGGGCGGGGTACGAGCAGTACTTC

clone size: -
D gene: -
V gene: TRBV30
J gene: TRBJ1-1
CDR3 protein: CAWDQMNTEAFF
CDR3 DNA: TGTGCCTGGGATCAGATGAACACTGAAGCTTTCTTT

clone size: -
D gene: -
V gene: TRBV25-1
J gene: TRBJ2-7
CDR3 protein: CASSGYEQYF
CDR3 DNA: TGTGCCAGCAGTGGCTACGAGCAGTACTTC

clone size: -
D gene: -
V gene: TRBV2
J gene: TRBJ2-7
CDR3 protein: CASSGDSSYEQYF
CDR3 DNA: TGTGCCAGCAGTGGAGACAGCTCCTACGAGCAGTACTTC

clone size: -
D gene: -
V gene: TRBV7-9
J gene: TRBJ2-5
CDR3 protein: CASSLTGFGETQYF
CDR3 DNA: TGTGCCAGCAGCTTAACTGGGTTCGGGGAGACCCAGTACTTC

clone size: once
D gene: -
V gene: TRBV29-1
J gene: TRBJ2-7
CDR3 protein: CSVVGGAYEQYF
CDR3 DNA: TGCAGCGTTGTTGGAGGAGCCTACGAGCAGTACTTC

clone size: once
D gene: -
V gene: TRBV29-1
J gene: TRBJ2-2
CDR3 protein: CSVEDGRGGGELFF
CDR3 DNA: TGCAGCGTTGAAGATGGGCGGGGCGGCGGGGAGCTGTTTTTT

clone size: -
D gene: TRBD1
V gene: TRBV30
J gene: TRBJ2-2
CDR3 protein: CARDRGIGELFF
CDR3 DNA: TGTGCCCGAGACAGGGGGATCGGGGAGCTGTTTTTT